Listed below are T cell receptor beta chains from one sample, sequenced in a study of blood T cell repertoires in COVID-19. The method was immunoSEQ multiplex PCR; TCRdb's version includes in-frame clones alone and lacks a portion of them. The repertoire holds roughly 330,000 clones, with roughly 88% as singletons. The sequencing sample was made of peripheral blood. These receptors came from a woman between 45 and 60 years old with acute or convalescent COVID-19. Both conserved end residues are part of each CDR3. The order of the fields is V gene, clone size, D gene, J gene, CDR3 protein, CDR3 DNA. A D gene is named only where the DNA matches it firmly. Only some rows state a clone size, as once, few, many or a class for expanded clones.

V: TRBV20-1; size: -; D: TRBD1; J: TRBJ2-7; CDR3: CSASPGQGSSYEQYF; DNA: TGCAGTGCTAGTCCGGGACAGGGGAGCTCCTACGAGCAGTACTTC
V: TRBV19; size: -; D: -; J: TRBJ2-1; CDR3: CASSLPDNEQFF; DNA: TGTGCCAGTAGTCTTCCCGACAATGAGCAGTTCTTC
V: TRBV24-1; size: -; D: -; J: TRBJ1-1; CDR3: CATSSAGKAFF; DNA: TGTGCCACCAGTTCCGCCGGGAAAGCTTTCTTT
V: TRBV6-5; size: -; D: -; J: TRBJ2-3; CDR3: CASSYVQSTDTQYF; DNA: TGTGCCAGCAGTTACGTTCAGAGCACAGATACGCAGTATTTT
V: TRBV15; size: -; D: -; J: TRBJ1-6; CDR3: CATSRDVDYNSPLHF; DNA: TGTGCCACCAGCAGAGATGTAGACTATAATTCACCCCTCCACTTT
V: TRBV2; size: few; D: -; J: TRBJ1-2; CDR3: CASGGGSSNYGYTF; DNA: TGTGCCAGTGGTGGGGGCAGCTCTAACTATGGCTACACCTTC
V: TRBV5-1; size: -; D: TRBD2; J: TRBJ2-3; CDR3: CASTSSGRGTDTQYF; DNA: TGCGCCAGCACGAGTAGCGGGAGGGGCACAGATACGCAGTATTTT
V: TRBV5-1; size: -; D: -; J: TRBJ2-1; CDR3: CASSLQPGLGSYNEQFF; DNA: TGCGCCAGCAGTTTGCAGCCGGGACTGGGATCCTACAATGAGCAGTTCTTC
V: TRBV6-2/TRBV6-3; size: -; D: -; J: TRBJ2-1; CDR3: CASSYYGRASSYNEQFF; DNA: TGTGCCAGCAGTTACTACGGGCGGGCGAGCTCCTACAATGAGCAGTTCTTC
V: TRBV28; size: -; D: -; J: TRBJ1-1; CDR3: CASSLVTENTEAFF; DNA: TGTGCCAGCAGTTTAGTTACAGAGAACACTGAAGCTTTCTTT
V: TRBV7-9; size: -; D: -; J: TRBJ2-1; CDR3: CASSRGGAYNEQFF; DNA: TGTGCCAGCAGCAGGGGCGGAGCCTACAATGAGCAGTTCTTC
V: TRBV20-1; size: -; D: -; J: TRBJ2-4; CDR3: CSARDTGIQYF; DNA: TGCAGTGCTAGAGATACCGGCATTCAGTACTTC
V: TRBV28; size: -; D: TRBD1; J: TRBJ2-7; CDR3: CASSSTGISHYEQYF; DNA: TGTGCCAGCAGTTCGACAGGGATATCGCACTACGAGCAGTACTTC
V: TRBV12-3/TRBV12-4; size: few; D: -; J: TRBJ2-7; CDR3: CASSRLSYEQYF; DNA: TGTGCCAGCAGTCGTCTTTCCTACGAGCAGTACTTC
V: TRBV28; size: -; D: -; J: TRBJ1-5; CDR3: CASSLYSGNQPQHF; DNA: TGTGCCAGCAGTTTATACAGTGGAAATCAGCCCCAGCATTTT
V: TRBV27; size: -; D: -; J: TRBJ2-7; CDR3: CASSLQGSYEQYF; DNA: TGTGCCAGCAGCCTACAGGGATCCTACGAGCAGTACTTC
V: TRBV7-9; size: -; D: -; J: TRBJ2-1; CDR3: CASSIGLTGSYNEQFF; DNA: TGTGCCAGCAGTATAGGACTTACCGGCTCCTACAATGAGCAGTTCTTC
V: TRBV7-3; size: -; D: -; J: TRBJ1-4; CDR3: CASSPGATNEKLFF; DNA: TGTGCCAGCAGCCCAGGCGCAACTAATGAAAAACTGTTTTTT
V: TRBV18; size: -; D: -; J: TRBJ2-2; CDR3: CASSPRWERYGTTNTGELFF; DNA: TGTGCCAGCTCACCACGATGGGAGCGCTACGGAACTACGAACACCGGGGAGCTGTTTTTT
V: TRBV3-1/TRBV3-2; size: -; D: TRBD2; J: TRBJ2-7; CDR3: CASSHGLAGEQYF; DNA: TGTGCCAGCAGCCACGGGCTAGCGGGGGAGCAGTACTTC
V: TRBV6-5; size: -; D: TRBD1; J: TRBJ2-1; CDR3: CASSLGQRYNEQFF; DNA: TGTGCCAGCAGTTTGGGACAGCGCTACAATGAGCAGTTCTTC
V: TRBV3-1/TRBV3-2; size: -; D: -; J: TRBJ1-3; CDR3: CASSPLGEMFRGSSGNTIYF; DNA: TGTGCCAGCAGCCCCCTCGGAGAAATGTTTCGGGGTTCTTCTGGAAACACCATATATTTT
V: TRBV7-8; size: -; D: TRBD1; J: TRBJ2-1; CDR3: CASSPPTGDNEQFF; DNA: TGTGCCAGCAGCCCCCCGACAGGGGACAATGAGCAGTTCTTC
V: TRBV7-2; size: -; D: -; J: TRBJ1-4; CDR3: CASSLIVDRNEKLFF; DNA: TGTGCCAGCAGCTTAATCGTAGACAGGAATGAAAAACTGTTTTTT
V: TRBV6-5; size: -; D: TRBD2; J: TRBJ2-2; CDR3: CASSPGLVTAGELFF; DNA: TGTGCCAGCAGTCCGGGACTAGTAACGGCCGGGGAGCTGTTTTTT
V: TRBV2; size: -; D: TRBD1; J: TRBJ1-1; CDR3: CASILDREGTEAFF; DNA: TGTGCCAGCATCTTGGACAGGGAGGGCACTGAAGCTTTCTTT
V: TRBV9; size: -; D: TRBD2; J: TRBJ2-1; CDR3: CASSVGDGRYNEQFF; DNA: TGTGCCAGCAGCGTAGGAGACGGGAGGTACAATGAGCAGTTCTTC
V: TRBV28; size: once; D: TRBD2; J: TRBJ2-7; CDR3: CASSFAPEGRAEQYF; DNA: TGTGCCAGCAGTTTTGCCCCGGAGGGGAGGGCCGAGCAGTACTTC